This T cell receptor beta chain came from a study of cytomegalovirus exposure and HLA in healthy donors (TCRdb year 2017). General notes on the study: According to an earlier analysis of a few hundred of the donors, about 179 million T cells yielded approximately 120 million unique TCR beta sequences and less than 300 Gb of sequence data. The genetic ancestry cluster associated with self-reported Caucasian donors included about 84% of the 350 to 500 genotyped donors. To predict cytomegalovirus infection status, the study combined high-throughput TCR immunosequencing, statistical association of individual TCRs with disease status, and machine learning. The number of typed donors differed by locus: about 629-630 for A, B, C, DRB1 and DQB1; 522 for DQA1; 606 for DPA1; and some 450 for DPB1. Among 300 to 450 genotyped donors of the cohort, an average of approximately 240,000 unique TCR beta nucleotide sequences were sequenced per donor, about a sixth of them non-productive. A later genetic analysis used genome-wide SNP genotypes for 398 of the 666 donors, treating that subset as a discovery cohort. Four or five DR-DQ haplotypes were handled as single units for association and clustering because linkage in the cohort was strong. In the later analysis, no new phenotypic data were used to find candidate immune exposures; instead, reliance was placed on TCR beta sequences and their occurrence across donors. In a later analysis, previously published TCR beta repertoires from 550 to 700 donors were re-analyzed and high-resolution HLA genotyping was added so that TCR occurrence patterns could be studied. All discovery cohort repertoires had been generated using a single sequencing platform. The T cell repertoires of 700 or so subjects were profiled by immunosequencing and related to cytomegalovirus serostatus. Roughly 320 gigabases of sequencing data and around 80 million unique TCR sequences made up an early release that covered nearly 650 HLA-typed donors. Alongside the repertoire data, information on donor age, sex, ethnicity and CMV serostatus was compiled. Besides the first cohort of hundreds of subjects, a separate validation cohort made up of 90 to 150 different subjects was used. The study was designed to test whether signatures of past pathogen exposure could be identified by cataloging public T cell receptors. In an earlier analysis of about 590 of the donors, high-throughput TCR beta sequencing was used to judge whether each TCR beta V gene segment behaved as functional or pseudogenic. HLA typing included class I and class II loci at four-digit resolution.

Library construction relied on the immunoSEQ multiplex PCR assay. A mixture of 60 forward primers for TCR Vbeta segments and 13 reverse primers for TCR Jbeta segments was used in the multiplex PCR. The CDR3 region of rearranged TCR beta genes was amplified from genomic DNA by a multiplex PCR assay. Amplified TCR beta libraries were sequenced as 87-base-pair reads on the Illumina HiSeq System. Per the original workflow: A later analysis counted around 72 million unique TCR beta chains across the 666 repertoires, and 9 million to 14 million of these chains were shared by at least two donors. To remove PCR and sequencing errors, raw reads were error-corrected and collapsed into unique sequences using a nearest-neighbor algorithm that merged closely related sequences. To assign V, D and J gene segments, CDR3 sequences were aligned to IMGT reference sequences. Each retained sequence needed at least a six-nucleotide match to both a V gene segment and a J gene segment. A rearrangement was called productive if the CDR3 had no stop codons and remained in frame with V and J, and every other rearrangement was called non-productive. Following IMGT convention, CDR3 was defined as the stretch from the second conserved V-encoded cysteine to the conserved J-encoded phenylalanine. In an earlier analysis of roughly 580 of the donors, sequences lacking an unambiguous match to a single V gene segment were excluded. In an earlier analysis of several hundred of the donors, a V segment was called functional when productive rearrangements were above 56.7%, and segregating when the standard deviation between donors exceeded 5%. A statistical classification framework was built to diagnose cytomegalovirus status from the catalog of TCR beta chain sequences. V and J gene assignment, in a later analysis, came from comparing TCR nucleotide sequences with IMGT/GENE-DB human TR gene sequences. In a later analysis, CDR3 sequences and most-parsimonious VDJ recombination scenarios were assigned using the TCRdist pipeline. In a later analysis, each TCR beta chain was defined by its CDR3 amino acid sequence together with its V-gene family, and reads lacking a unique V-gene family were excluded. In a later analysis, approximately 640 highly shared, low-generation-probability nucleotide sequences were removed to address suspected cross-contamination and a sequencing artifact. For each public chain, a later analysis derived a clonal expansion index from normalized ranks of inferred template counts within each repertoire. In a later analysis, generation probabilities were computed using a VDJ recombination model fitted to out-of-frame rearrangements, and the results were checked against IGoR. In a later analysis, hypergeometric tests were used to score TCR-TCR, TCR-HLA and TCR-CMV co-occurrence, with a repertoire-size bias correction applied to TCR pairs. To estimate false discovery rates, a later analysis permuted the HLA or CMV assignments 20 times. In a later analysis, co-occurring TCRs were grouped with DBSCAN, and TCRdist sequence similarity was added when clustering was performed within HLA-allele-positive subsets. For co-occurrence clustering, repertoires with fewer than 30,000 or more than 120,000 public chains were excluded, along with a handful of repertoires with anomalous nucleotide sharing. TCRdb took over this immuneACCESS table, retaining in-frame rearrangements with V and J assigned. Such tables are incomplete; in checked studies, under half of the missing clones stem from an unresolved V gene, and the remainder is unexplained. V, J and clone size are taken as reported in that table, and D and trimming were inferred from the DNA itself. The sample data list over 100,000 clones, and 72% of these were observed just once. In total, the top ten clones hold 4.2% of the sample.

The paper's findings and limits, for the study overall: In the study, some 160 TCR beta chains were listed as associated with cytomegalovirus. In a later genetic analysis, fewer N-insertions in productive TCRs were reported among donors in an Asian-associated ancestry cluster than the 666-donor mean. A few of the identified cytomegalovirus-associated TCR beta chains were confirmed in vitro to be specific for cytomegalovirus antigens. Roughly uniform sequencing depth across donors was assumed in presence/absence analyses, although this assumption may not hold. Roughly 15 rarely observed V segments, including chromosome 9 orphons, were excluded from the earlier analysis of several hundred of the donors because counts were too low. Because HLA typing was unavailable for some donors at each locus, only the typed subset was used in association tests. In a later analysis, 16,951 TCR beta sequences were associated with specific HLA alleles at a false discovery rate of 0.05. According to a later analysis, most CMV-associated TCR beta chains appeared to be HLA-restricted, and the HLA associations seemed to be driven largely by CMV exposure. It was suggested by the authors that the approach could potentially be generalized to other disease states and immunological phenotypes. When HLA alleles, especially DR and DQ, strongly co-occurred, attributing TCR associations to individual alleles was difficult. Most TCR sequences were observed very rarely across donors, whereas some public TCRs were present in many individuals. Linkage disequilibrium might explain the correlated functional status among segregating V segments, but an unknown experimental factor could not be excluded. A later analysis reported that several top co-occurrence clusters appeared linked to parvovirus B19, influenza, CMV and Epstein-Barr virus. The only immune exposure information available for the cohort was CMV serostatus. V-gene and J-gene trimming of TCR beta chains was associated with a missense DCLRE1C variant in a later genetic analysis, and the association was replicated in an independent cohort. A group of highly shared sequence variants was considered likely to be a technical artifact of the sequencing pipeline. A later analysis found that TCR association rates varied across HLA loci, with DRB1 alleles showing the most associated TCRs and HLA-C alleles the fewest. The cohort was sequenced for TCR beta chains only, and without alpha or paired-chain data the features that could be detected were limited. A later analysis found that HLA-associated TCR beta chains were more clonally expanded and had lower generation probabilities than equally common non-associated chains. In an earlier analysis of roughly 500 of the donors, most TCR beta V segments appeared in productive rearrangements about 90% or about 30% of the time, broadly matching IMGT annotations. A further reported finding was that TCR beta sequences accurately predicted the HLA-A and HLA-B alleles for most subjects in the first cohort. In both the original and validation cohorts, the classifier was reported to diagnose cytomegalovirus status with high specificity and sensitivity.

In total, approximately 700 healthy bone marrow donors made up the cohort. At the time of sampling, every cohort member was nominally healthy, though immune exposures that went unrecorded were likely present. The donor was CMV seropositive and was included in the group of 250 to 300 seropositive cohort members. A peripheral blood sample was provided by each donor, and peripheral blood mononuclear cells were used for TCR beta sequencing. Genomic DNA extraction from the blood cell samples was performed with the Qiagen DNeasy Blood Extraction Kit. A remark on this clone: Its antigen is still unknown. The record has no base qualities; no much larger clone is one base away.

This TCR was recovered from a man aged 50-59 years in good health and CMV-seropositive. Specimen: PBMCs.

The CDR3 here reads CASTQRWTGGYGYTF. The sequenced DNA is TGTGCCAGCACCCAAAGATGGACAGGGGGCTATGGCTACACCTTC. This chain is built from TRBV27 and TRBJ1-2, and TRBD1 matches 10 of the central bases. Sequences MNHEY (CDR1) and SMNVEV (CDR2) are obtained from the germline V gene (reference sequence). Taken from cysteine to phenylalanine, the CDR3 has 15 residues. Left in the record is the CDR3 DNA by itself, 45 bases read in frame from the first base. Trimming takes 7 bases off V and 4 bases off J; junction bases not matched to a gene: 9.